Sequencing of this T cell receptor beta chain was carried out in a study of T-cell reconstitution after alpha-beta-depleted transplantation in children. Molecular barcoding with unique molecular identifiers was used for the TCRbeta library. Each CDR3 protein gets one entry after TCRdb re-called the PCR reads with MiXCR. In the table there are a few hundred thousand distinct CDR3 sequences, about 9.4% of which are singletons. The input for sequencing was PBMCs from the stem cell graft donor, taken from the stem cell graft. This receptor was obtained from a human donor who donated a stem cell graft to a child with acute lymphoblastic leukemia.

CDR3 nucleotides: TGTGCCAGCAGCAACCTCGGACTAGCGGGACACGACAATGAGCAGTTCTTC. It yields the protein CASSNLGLAGHDNEQFF. The rearrangement links TRBV12-3 or TRBV12-4 to TRBJ2-1; 12 bases line up with TRBD2. Losses at the gene ends were 6 bases for V and 5 bases for J; bases not matched to a gene: 11. The CDR3 contains 17 residues.